What follows are 32 T cell receptor beta chains derived from one specimen sequenced in a study of T cells in Graves' hyperthyroidism and ophthalmopathy. The source material, RNA transcripts, was used to amplify TCR beta CDR3 regions. Primed by the HTBI set, a first-round RT-PCR was run on the TCR CDR3. Each CDR3 protein gets one entry after TCRdb re-called the multiplex PCR reads with MiXCR. The profile shows about 600,000 distinct CDR3 sequences, approximately 16% of them singletons. Sequenced: blood. The receptors stem from a woman aged 35 to 49 with Graves' ophthalmopathy.

This clonotype was detected a few times. The rearrangement links TRBV7-3 to TRBJ2-1; D remains ambiguous. The ends were cut back, 4 bases at V and 0 bases at J, with 10 bases in the middle. Germline V gene sequence: CDR1 SGHTA, CDR2 FQGTGA. The CDR3 totals 15 residues. DNA of the CDR3: TGTGCCAGCAGCTCCGACATCTCCTCCTACAATGAGCAGTTCTTC. Residues: CASSSDISSYNEQFF.

The V gene is TRBV15, the J gene TRBJ2-3, with TRBD2 as a possible D gene (5 bases). This CDR3 is 14 amino acids long. CDR1 is LNHNV, CDR2 YYDKDF, per germline (reference sequence). V was shortened by 1 base and J by 3 bases, with 8 bases between the two germline ends. The CDR3 sequence is CATSRGTRTDTQYF. CDR3 DNA sequence: TGTGCCACCAGCAGAGGTACTAGAACAGATACGCAGTATTTT. Drawing the rest from reference TRBV15 and TRBJ2-3, the complete variable domain is DAMVIQNPRYQVTQFGKPVTLSCSQTLNHNVMYWYQQKSSQAPKLLFHYYDKDFNNEADTPDNFQSRRPNTSFCFLDIRSPGLGDTAMYLCATSRGTRTDTQYFGPGTRLTVL.

This chain joins TRBV29-1 and TRBJ1-3, with unresolved D. CDR1 and CDR2 from the germline V gene are SQVTM and ANQGSEA. V lost 5 bases and J lost 0, with 29 bases in between. The CDR3 consists of 20 residues. CDR3 sequence (DNA): TGCAGCGTTTCCCATGACAAGTCAGAAAGGGTTAAGGGCTCTGGAAACACCATATATTTT. It yields the protein CSVSHDKSERVKGSGNTIYF.

This clonotype was detected many times. The V call is TRBV27, the J call TRBJ1-1, with TRBD1 matching 9 bases. This CDR3 contains 13 residues. From germline, CDR1 is MNHEY and CDR2 SMNVEV (reference sequence). With V trimmed by 4 bases and J by 3 bases, 0 bases remained unmatched. CDR3 sequence: CASSWTGDTEAFF. CDR3 nucleotides: TGTGCCAGCAGTTGGACAGGGGACACTGAAGCTTTCTTT.

This clonotype was seen many times. This chain links TRBV30 with TRBJ1-5; D is uncertain. CDR1 GTSNPN and CDR2 SVGIG come from the germline V gene (reference sequence). The V end was cut by 2 bases, the J end by 5 bases, with 10 bases between. This CDR3 comprises 13 residues. The CDR3 spells CAWSRGGYQPQHF. The DNA for the CDR3 is TGTGCCTGGAGTAGAGGAGGTTATCAGCCCCAGCATTTT.

This clonotype has more than one count but fewer than ten. The CDR3 DNA is TGTGCCAGCAGCCCAAACAGGGCCTCCTACGAGCAGTACTTC. Residues: CASSPNRASYEQYF. This chain joins TRBV3-1 and TRBJ2-7; a weak D match, TRBD1 (6 bases). Trimming pared 4 bases from V and 0 bases from J, leaving 10 bases between. Germline V CDR1 and CDR2: LGHDT, YNNKEL (reference sequence). The CDR3 sequence is 14 residues long.

The rearrangement links TRBV9 to TRBJ2-2; D unresolved. The germline V gene has CDR1 SGDLS and CDR2 YYNGEE. The V end lost 0 bases, the J end lost 3 bases, and 15 bases lay between the germline ends. The CDR3 covers 17 residues. The CDR3 nucleotides are TGTGCCAGCAGCGTAGATCCAAGGCCTACTGACACCGGGGAGCTGTTTTTT. It yields the protein CASSVDPRPTDTGELFF.

This clonotype was counted at least ten times. This chain links TRBV2 with TRBJ2-1; D call uncertain. V was pared by 7 bases and J by 5 bases, with 18 bases between. Germline-derived CDR1 and CDR2 are SNHLY and FYNNEI. The CDR3 extends over 15 amino acids. The DNA of the CDR3 is TGTGCCAGCATTACTACCGTGAGCGAAAACAATGAGCAGTTCTTC. It yields the protein CASITTVSENNEQFF.

Many counts were recorded for this clonotype. The rearrangement links TRBV29-1 to TRBJ1-1; 11 positions match TRBD1. The V gene's germline CDR1 is SQVTM and CDR2 ANQGSEA. The CDR3 contains 16 residues. The trim removed 6 bases at V and 1 base at J, leaving 10 bases unmatched. The CDR3 bases are TGCAGCGTGACCGGGACAGGGGGACGGGGGAACACTGAAGCTTTCTTT. Protein sequence: CSVTGTGGRGNTEAFF.

The chain has TRBV9 and TRBJ2-1; 12 bases are shared with TRBD2. This CDR3 has 16 residues. V lost 0 bases to trimming and J lost 7 bases; unmatched junction nucleotides: 5. CDR1 is SGDLS, CDR2 YYNGEE, per germline. CDR3 protein: CASSVGSSGGANEQFF. CDR3 bases: TGTGCCAGCAGCGTAGGTTCTAGCGGGGGGGCAAATGAGCAGTTCTTC.

In its sample, this clonotype was seen many times. This rearrangement joins TRBV7-3 to TRBJ2-1; D may be TRBD2 (6 bases). Trimming shortened V by 5 bases and J by 4 bases, and 12 bases separated the two germline ends. CDR1 and CDR2 (germline): SGHTA, FQGTGA. The CDR3 consists of 14 residues. CDR3 coding DNA: TGTGCCAGCAGCGCGGAGGGAAAATACAATGAGCAGTTCTTC. Its translation is CASSAEGKYNEQFF.

This clonotype showed up many times. The chain combines TRBV7-9 with TRBJ1-1, with unresolved D. CDR1 is SEHNR and CDR2 is FQNEAQ in the germline V gene (reference sequence). With 4 bases removed from V and 1 base from J, the gap between germline ends came to 10 bases. There are 14 residues in the CDR3. The CDR3 loop reads CASSSGRANTEAFF. Here the CDR3 DNA reads TGTGCCAGCAGCTCCGGTAGGGCGAACACTGAAGCTTTCTTT.

This clonotype appeared many times. DNA of the CDR3: TGTGCCAGCTCAAACAGGGTGGCTAATGAAAAACTGTTTTTT. Its translation: CASSNRVANEKLFF. The chain employs TRBV6-1 and TRBJ1-4, with a possible D match to TRBD1 (6 bases). Germline CDR1 MNHNS, CDR2 SASEGT. Trimming removed 8 bases at V and 3 bases at J, with 13 bases between. This CDR3 spans 14 amino acids.

This clonotype was counted only a few times. This sequence joins TRBV7-3 and TRBJ1-4, with TRBD1 identical over 10 bases. V lost 4 bases, J lost 8 bases, and 16 bases stayed unmatched. The germline V gene has CDR1 SGHTA and CDR2 FQGTGA. The CDR3 contains 18 residues. CDR3 coding DNA: TGTGCCAGCAGCTCCGGAATGTATACGGGACAGGGGCCCGAAAAACTGTTTTTT. Amino acids: CASSSGMYTGQGPEKLFF.

About this clonotype: Being one base from a much bigger clone, this may be a read error. The chain recombines TRBV7-8 with TRBJ2-7, with TRBD1 identical over 8 bases. J was trimmed by 3 bases and V by 3 bases; bases with no gene match: 7. Germline loops: CDR1 SGHVS, CDR2 FQNEAQ. The CDR3 spans 15 residues. The CDR3, as DNA: TGTGCCAGCAGCTTGAGGCCGACAGGGGTCTACGAGCAGTACTTC. Amino acid sequence: CASSLRPTGVYEQYF.

This clonotype was counted between two and nine times. The gene calls are TRBV12-3 or TRBV12-4 and TRBJ1-5; the D gene is possibly TRBD1 (6 bases). The CDR3 covers 17 residues. Between the trimmed V and J ends, which lost 6 bases and 0 bases, there was a span of 18 bases. For the CDR3, the DNA is TGTGCCAGCAGGGATGACAGGAATACTTATAGCAATCAGCCCCAGCATTTT. This translates into CASRDDRNTYSNQPQHF.

The J gene is TRBJ1-1, the V gene TRBV29-1; a possible D gene is TRBD1 (5 bases). CDR3 length: 14 residues. Trimming left V 2 bases short and J 10 bases short, with 20 bases between. Germline V gene lookup returns CDR1 SQVTM and CDR2 ANQGSEA. The CDR3 loop is CSVEWDPASWGAFF. CDR3 bases: TGCAGCGTTGAATGGGACCCCGCCTCGTGGGGAGCTTTCTTT. Filled out from reference TRBV29-1 and TRBJ1-1, the complete variable domain reads SAVISQKPSRDICQRGTSLTIQCQVDSQVTMMFWYRQQPGQSLTLIATANQGSEATYESGFVIDKFPISRPNLTFSTLTVSNMSPEDSSIYLCSVEWDPASWGAFFGQGTRLTVV.

This clonotype was detected only a few times. The gene calls are TRBV9 and TRBJ2-2; D is unresolved. CDR3 length equals 15 residues. The V gene's germline CDR1 is SGDLS and CDR2 YYNGEE. V was trimmed by 7 bases and J by 0 bases, leaving 13 bases between them. The CDR3 spells CASRPGLANTGELFF. The CDR3 nucleotides read TGTGCCAGCCGCCCGGGCCTCGCGAACACCGGGGAGCTGTTTTTT.

This clonotype was counted between two and nine times. The chain has TRBV20-1 and TRBJ2-7; D may be TRBD2 (5 bases). The CDR3 covers 14 residues. V was cut by 0 bases and J by 6 bases, with 15 bases left in between. Per the germline V gene, CDR1 is DFQATT and CDR2 is SNEGSKA (reference sequence). The CDR3 coding sequence is TGCAGTGCTAGAGATTGGGGAGACGGCAGCGAGCAGTACTTC. It yields the protein CSARDWGDGSEQYF.

The chain joins TRBV3-1 to TRBJ2-1; D perhaps matches TRBD2 (5 bases). The V and J ends lost 1 base and 2 bases respectively, with 15 bases between them. Germline CDR1 is LGHDT and CDR2 is YNNKEL (reference sequence). The CDR3 runs 17 residues. The CDR3 reads CASSQGFDLTTYNEQFF. The DNA for the CDR3 is TGTGCCAGCAGCCAAGGCTTTGATCTGACTACCTACAATGAGCAGTTCTTC.

V is TRBV19 and J is TRBJ2-1; 10 bases match TRBD2. The germline CDR1 and CDR2 sequences are LNHDA and SQIVND (reference sequence). V shed 1 base, J shed 9 bases, and the junction held 12 bases outside the gene matches. CDR3 length: 17 amino acids. CDR3 DNA sequence: TGTGCCAGTAGTATAGGATCGGCTAGCGGGAGCTTGGGTGAGCAGTTCTTC. Protein sequence: CASSIGSASGSLGEQFF.

For this clonotype: A read error may explain this, as a much larger clone is one base away. The chain recombines TRBV12-3 or TRBV12-4 with TRBJ2-7; TRBD2 aligns across 9 bases. The CDR3 is 12 amino acids. CDR3 sequence: CATGTSSYAQYF. CDR3 nucleotides: TGTGCCACCGGGACTAGCTCCTACGCGCAGTACTTC.

In this sample, this clonotype turned up many times. J is TRBJ1-1 and V is TRBV12-3 or TRBV12-4; 8 bases map to TRBD1. The length of the CDR3 is 16 residues. The junction had 9 bases not matched to a gene; V was cut back by 6 bases and J by 0 bases. The CDR3 region has the DNA TGTGCCAGCAGAAGAGCCGGACAGGGAATGAACACTGAAGCTTTCTTT. The encoded protein is CASRRAGQGMNTEAFF.

The V call is TRBV11-2, the J call TRBJ2-7, with 9 bases fitting TRBD1. CDR1 is SGHAT and CDR2 is FQNNGV in the germline V gene. This CDR3 contains 14 residues. With 5 bases clipped from V and 3 bases from J, the junction kept 5 bases outside the gene matches. CDR3 sequence reads: CASSHRDRDYEQYF. The CDR3 coding sequence is TGTGCCAGCAGCCACCGGGACAGGGACTACGAGCAGTACTTC.

The rearrangement uses TRBV5-1 and TRBJ2-5, with 7 bases identical to TRBD2. The ends lost 7 bases at V and 5 bases at J; junction bases unmatched: 8. The length of the CDR3 is 13 residues. Germline CDR1 SGHRS, CDR2 YFSETQ. The DNA for the CDR3 is TGCGCCAGCTCACGGGACTACGGGGAGACCCAGTACTTC. Translating gives CASSRDYGETQYF.

This sequence joins TRBV2 and TRBJ1-1; maybe TRBD1 (5 bases). The length of the CDR3 is 14 residues. Looked up from germline, CDR1 is SNHLY and CDR2 is FYNNEI. V lost 2 bases and J 1 base, leaving 8 bases between the germline ends. The CDR3, as DNA: TGTGCCAGCAGTGAACAGGGACCGAACACTGAAGCTTTCTTT. Translating gives CASSEQGPNTEAFF.

There are a few counts of this clonotype. The gene calls are TRBV4-2 and TRBJ2-5; 13 bases align to TRBD2. V dropped 4 bases and J dropped 7; count of bases not matched to a gene: 18. The V gene's germline CDR1 is LGHNA and CDR2 YNFKEQ. The CDR3 is 19 residues long. CDR3 residues: CASSPKSGTSGVPGWTQYF. CDR3 DNA sequence: TGTGCCAGCAGCCCGAAATCGGGGACTAGCGGGGTGCCTGGGTGGACCCAGTACTTC.

The V and J genes are TRBV28 and TRBJ2-1; 7 positions match TRBD2. This CDR3 region has 17 residues. Germline lookup yields CDR1 MDHEN and CDR2 SYDVKM. The V gene end was trimmed by 6 bases and the J gene end by 3 bases; junction bases not matched to a gene: 14. CDR3 bases: TGTGCCAGCAGCCGTGCCCGGGCTAGCGGATACTACAATGAGCAGTTCTTC. Translated: CASSRARASGYYNEQFF.

There are a few counts of this clonotype. J is TRBJ2-2 and V is TRBV18; D uncertain. V was shortened by 2 bases and J by 0 bases, with 10 bases between the two germline ends. CDR1 KGHSH and CDR2 LQKENI come from the germline V gene. The CDR3 spans 16 residues. The CDR3 loop is CASSPGIQTNTGELFF. The DNA of the CDR3 is TGTGCCAGCTCACCAGGGATACAGACGAACACCGGGGAGCTGTTTTTT.

This clonotype came up many times. The chain has TRBV7-2 and TRBJ2-7; no clear D gene. CDR1 and CDR2 from the germline V gene are SGHTA and FQGNSA. The length of the CDR3 is 14 residues. V lost 1 base and J lost 3, with 10 bases in between. The CDR3 region is CASSLEVQVYEQYF. CDR3 DNA: TGTGCCAGCAGCTTAGAGGTCCAGGTCTACGAGCAGTACTTC.

Ten or more counts support this clonotype. The chain couples TRBV4-1 to TRBJ2-1; D gene ambiguous. This CDR3 has 13 residues. The V gene's germline CDR1 is MGHRA and CDR2 YSYEKL. Trimming left V 4 bases short and J 4 bases short, with 8 bases between. The CDR3 loop reads CASSRGVYNEQFF. The DNA of the CDR3 is TGCGCCAGCAGCCGAGGAGTTTACAATGAGCAGTTCTTC.

This clonotype has only a few counts. V is TRBV6-2 or TRBV6-3 and J is TRBJ2-7; 9 nucleotides align to TRBD2. CDR3 length: 17 residues. In germline, CDR1 is MNHEY, CDR2 SVGEGT. Trimming cost V 7 bases and J 0 bases; bases outside gene matches: 13. CDR3 bases: TGTGCCAGCACCCCGATCTCTCTAGCGGGGAGCTCCTACGAGCAGTACTTC. This encodes CASTPISLAGSSYEQYF.